This note documents a single TCR beta chain sequence. Its antigen remains unidentified. These data come from a study of cytomegalovirus exposure and HLA in healthy donors. PCR primers comprised 60 Vbeta and 13 Jbeta primers. Assay: immunoSEQ multiplex PCR; the TCRdb copy retains only in-frame clones and omits some. Among about 130,000 clones listed, around four fifths were seen once. Study results and caveats: Overall, about 160 TCR beta chains were annotated as cytomegalovirus-associated.

The receptor's source is a middle-aged woman in good health and CMV-seropositive. The sequencing input was PBMCs.

The CDR3 sequence is CASSQVGESTAFF. The CDR3 nucleotides are TGCGCCAGCAGCCAAGTTGGAGAATCTACGGCTTTCTTT. The rearrangement uses TRBV4-3 and TRBJ1-1; D ambiguous. The CDR3 has 13 residues. V was clipped by 1 base and J by 11 bases, with 14 bases between them. CDR1 is LGHNA and CDR2 is YSLEER in the germline V gene.